These 14 T cell receptor beta chains originate from one sample sequenced in a study of blood T cell repertoires in COVID-19. The data were produced by immunoSEQ multiplex PCR, yet TCRdb's version contains in-frame clones alone and is incomplete. The sample contains approximately 260,000 clones, 85% to 90% of which appear only once. Source material: PBMCs or T cells enriched from blood (not recorded which). The receptor source for this set is a woman in her sixties or seventies who had recovered from COVID-19.

V gene TRBV5-4 combines with J gene TRBJ1-6; a weak D match, TRBD1 (6 bases). The V end was cut by 4 bases, the J end by 3 bases, with 14 bases between. CDR3 size: 16 residues. In germline, CDR1 is SGHNT, CDR2 YYREEE (reference sequence). DNA of the CDR3: TGTGCCAGCAGCCCTCAGGACAGAAGCTATAATTCACCCCTCCACTTT. Amino acid sequence: CASSPQDRSYNSPLHF.

The V call is TRBV7-2, the J call TRBJ1-3, with a tentative D call TRBD1 (6 bases). Trimming cost V 4 bases and J 2 bases, with 12 bases left between them. The CDR3 consists of 15 residues. Germline CDR1 SGHTA, CDR2 FQGNSA. This chain's CDR3 is CASSSQGSAGNTIYF. The DNA of the CDR3 is TGTGCCAGCAGCTCACAGGGTTCTGCTGGAAACACCATATATTTT.

The chain joins TRBV11-2 to TRBJ2-7, with 8 bases fitting TRBD1. The V and J ends lost 4 bases and 5 bases, in that order; junction bases with no gene match: 7. The germline V gene has CDR1 SGHAT and CDR2 FQNNGV. The CDR3 is 14 residues long. The CDR3 DNA is TGTGCCAGCAGCTCTACCGGGACAGGCCACGAGCAGTACTTC. Its translation: CASSSTGTGHEQYF. Supplemented by reference TRBV11-2 and TRBJ2-7, the full variable domain reads EAGVAQSPRYKIIEKRQSVAFWCNPISGHATLYWYQQILGQGPKLLIQFQNNGVVDDSQLPKDRFSAERLKGVDSTLKIQPAKLEDSAVYLCASSSTGTGHEQYFGPGTRLTVT.

This chain uses TRBV30 with TRBJ2-2; the D gene is possibly TRBD2 (6 bases). CDR1 and CDR2 from the germline V gene are GTSNPN and SVGIG (reference sequence). V gave up 4 bases and J gave up 0 bases, with 9 bases separating them. The CDR3 runs 14 residues. The CDR3 region is CAWIGGTNTGELFF. The CDR3 DNA is TGTGCCTGGATCGGGGGTACGAACACCGGGGAGCTGTTTTTT.

CDR3: CASSLGGRDNTYGYTF. In DNA, the CDR3 is TGTGCCAGCAGCTTAGGGGGGAGGGACAATACCTATGGCTACACCTTC. The J gene is TRBJ1-2, the V gene TRBV7-8, with D possibly matching TRBD1 (6 bases). Trimming left V 1 base short and J 4 bases short, with 16 bases between. This CDR3 is 16 amino acids long. Germline CDR1 reads SGHVS; CDR2 reads FQNEAQ. Using reference TRBV7-8 and TRBJ1-2 for the parts outside the CDR3, the full variable domain is GAGVSQSPRYKVAKRGQDVALRCDPISGHVSLFWYQQALGQGPEFLTYFQNEAQLDKSGLPSDRFFAERPEGSVSTLKIQRTQQEDSAVYLCASSLGGRDNTYGYTFGSGTRLTVV.

The chain has TRBV5-1 and TRBJ1-3, with 9 positions matching TRBD1. Germline assignment: CDR1 SGHRS and CDR2 YFSETQ. V lost 4 bases, J lost 4 bases, and 9 bases stayed unmatched. There are 16 residues in the CDR3. The CDR3 DNA reads as TGCGCCAGCAGCGAATTGGGACAGGGAACCGGAAACACCATATATTTT. This codes for CASSELGQGTGNTIYF.

The chain has TRBV5-1 and TRBJ2-7; D unclear. The CDR3 spans 14 residues. The ends were cut back, 7 bases at V and 3 bases at J, with 17 bases in the middle. Germline CDR1 SGHRS, CDR2 YFSETQ. The CDR3 loop is CASSPRSGNYEQYF. The CDR3 DNA is TGCGCCAGCTCCCCCCGGTCGGGTAACTACGAGCAGTACTTC.

The chain recombines TRBV7-8 with TRBJ1-2; 9 nucleotides align to TRBD1. Germline assignment: CDR1 SGHVS and CDR2 FQNEAQ. J was trimmed by 7 bases and V by 1 base; bases with no gene match: 4. The CDR3 length is 14 residues. The CDR3 sequence is CASSLVDRGRGYTF. CDR3 in DNA: TGTGCCAGCAGCTTAGTGGACAGGGGTCGTGGCTACACCTTC.

The chain couples TRBV14 to TRBJ2-7; maybe TRBD2 (5 bases). V lost 2 bases and J lost 4, with 15 bases in between. The V gene's germline CDR1 is SGHDN and CDR2 FVKESK. CDR3 length: 15 amino acids. DNA of the CDR3: TGTGCCAGCAGCCAAACTTGGTCTTGGAGGTACGAGCAGTACTTC. Translated, it gives CASSQTWSWRYEQYF. The whole variable domain, filled in from reference TRBV14 and TRBJ2-7, reads EAGVTQFPSHSVIEKGQTVTLRCDPISGHDNLYWYRRVMGKEIKFLLHFVKESKQDESGMPNNRFLAERTGGTYSTLKVQPAELEDSGVYFCASSQTWSWRYEQYFGPGTRLTVT.

The gene calls are TRBV29-1 and TRBJ2-1, with D possibly matching TRBD2 (6 bases). The CDR3 is made up of 13 amino acids. Trimming took 1 base from V and 12 from J, leaving 16 bases between them. Germline V gives CDR1 SQVTM, CDR2 ANQGSEA. The CDR3 nucleotides are TGCAGCGTTGAAGTCGAGATTGGGGGAGGGCAGTTCTTC. Protein sequence: CSVEVEIGGGQFF.

The V call is TRBV3-1 (or the pseudogene TRBV3-2), the J call TRBJ1-6; D gene unclear. Trimming pared 6 bases from V and 9 bases from J, leaving 18 bases between. The CDR3 is made up of 15 amino acids. Per germline, CDR1 LGHDT and CDR2 YNNKEL (reference sequence). The CDR3 DNA sequence: TGTGCCAGCAGAGATGCCGGGAGTGGGGTTTCACCCCTCCACTTT. This encodes CASRDAGSGVSPLHF.

This chain joins TRBV7-8 and TRBJ1-1; maybe TRBD1 (5 bases). Germline V lookup: CDR1 SGHVS, CDR2 FQNEAQ. This CDR3 is built from 14 residues. V lost 5 bases and J 1 base, leaving 11 bases between the germline ends. The CDR3 is CASSLAGPNTEAFF. DNA for the CDR3: TGTGCCAGCAGCCTGGCAGGGCCGAACACTGAAGCTTTCTTT.

Only one count was recorded for this clone. The genes are TRBV18 and TRBJ2-1, with 9 positions matching TRBD2. The CDR3 loop spans 16 amino acids. J was trimmed by 5 bases and V by 0 bases; bases with no gene match: 5. The germline V gene encodes CDR1 KGHSH and CDR2 LQKENI. The CDR3: CASSPPSAGGHNEQFF. As DNA, the CDR3 is TGTGCCAGCTCACCACCGTCAGCGGGAGGCCACAATGAGCAGTTCTTC.

The rearrangement links TRBV9 to TRBJ2-2, with 8 bases that match TRBD2. The junction had 19 bases not matched to a gene; V was cut back by 0 bases and J by 9 bases. This CDR3 comprises 19 residues. The V gene's germline CDR1 is SGDLS and CDR2 YYNGEE. DNA for the CDR3: TGTGCCAGCAGCGTAGAAATTTGGAGCGGGAGCCTTAATAACCGGGAGCTGTTTTTT. Its protein product is CASSVEIWSGSLNNRELFF. The variable domain in full, completed from reference TRBV9 and TRBJ2-2, reads DSGVTQTPKHLITATGQRVTLRCSPRSGDLSVYWYQQSLDQGLQFLIQYYNGEERAKGNILERFSAQQFPDLHSELNLSSLELGDSALYFCASSVEIWSGSLNNRELFFGEGSRLTVL.